These 14 T cell receptor beta chains came from one sample sequenced in a study of blood T cell repertoires in COVID-19. Only in-frame clones appear in the TCRdb table, and some are missing; sequencing was by immunoSEQ multiplex PCR. In the table there are just over 95,000 clones, around 76% of which are singletons. The sample taken for sequencing was peripheral blood. Receptor source: an elderly man with acute or convalescent COVID-19.

The V call is TRBV19, the J call TRBJ2-7; perhaps TRBD1 as D (6 bases). This CDR3 is 14 amino acids long. Germline V lookup: CDR1 LNHDA, CDR2 SQIVND (reference sequence). Between the trimmed V and J ends, which lost 3 bases and 3 bases, there was a span of 12 bases. DNA of the CDR3: TGTGCCAGTAGTATGAAGGGGGTTGACTACGAGCAGTACTTC. It yields the protein CASSMKGVDYEQYF.

The genes are TRBV27 and TRBJ1-5, with D tentatively TRBD1 (6 bases). CDR3 length: 16 amino acids. V was shortened by 2 bases and J by 7 bases, with 18 bases between the two germline ends. CDR1 MNHEY and CDR2 SMNVEV come from the germline V gene (reference sequence). The CDR3 is CASSLVREGVGQPQHF. In nucleotides, the CDR3 is TGTGCCAGCAGTTTAGTTAGGGAGGGGGTAGGCCAGCCCCAGCATTTT.

The V and J genes are TRBV27 and TRBJ2-1, with D perhaps TRBD2 (6 bases). Germline V lookup: CDR1 MNHEY, CDR2 SMNVEV (reference sequence). With 9 bases removed from V and 1 base from J, the gap between germline ends came to 16 bases. The CDR3 runs to 15 residues. CDR3 sequence (DNA): TGTGCCAGTTCCCCCCCTAGCGCTTCCTACAATGAGCAGTTCTTC. Protein sequence: CASSPPSASYNEQFF.

The chain is built from TRBV7-8 and TRBJ2-7, with a possible D match to TRBD1 (6 bases). V shed 2 bases and J shed 0 bases, with 11 bases lying between them. Germline V gene lookup returns CDR1 SGHVS and CDR2 FQNEAQ. The CDR3 runs to 15 residues. DNA for the CDR3: TGTGCCAGCAGCTTATTGAACAGGGTCTCCTACGAGCAGTACTTC. Protein: CASSLLNRVSYEQYF.

V gene TRBV5-4 combines with J gene TRBJ2-1; 8 bases map to TRBD1. V shed 4 bases and J 7 bases; nucleotides not matched to a gene: 7. The V gene's germline CDR1 is SGHNT and CDR2 YYREEE (reference sequence). The CDR3 consists of 14 residues. The CDR3 region is CASSMDRVYNEQFF. The CDR3, as DNA: TGTGCCAGCAGCATGGACAGGGTATATAATGAGCAGTTCTTC.

The rearrangement links TRBV5-6 to TRBJ2-2, with a tentative D call TRBD1 (6 bases). The CDR3 totals 15 residues. Germline-derived CDR1 and CDR2 are SGHDT and YYEEEE. Trimming left V 2 bases short and J 6 bases short, with 14 bases between. The CDR3 DNA reads as TGTGCCAGCAGCTTTCCAGGGGTGTTCTCCGGGGAGCTGTTTTTT. The encoded protein is CASSFPGVFSGELFF.

The CDR3 DNA is TGTCTTACGGACAGGCCGACCGGTGAGCAGTACTTC. As protein: CLTDRPTGEQYF. This chain connects TRBV3-1 (or the pseudogene TRBV3-2) to TRBJ2-7; 7 nucleotides line up with TRBD1. Germline V lookup: CDR1 LGHDT, CDR2 YNNKEL (reference sequence). This CDR3 contains 12 residues.

This clone showed up just once. The chain couples TRBV30 to TRBJ1-4; D is unresolved. Germline CDR1 is GTSNPN and CDR2 is SVGIG (reference sequence). The CDR3 length is 14 residues. Trimming stripped 0 bases from V and 8 bases from J, with 13 bases between. CDR3: CAWSVGLTGEKLFF. CDR3 nucleotide sequence: TGTGCCTGGAGTGTAGGCCTAACGGGGGAAAAACTGTTTTTT.

The chain couples TRBV28 to TRBJ1-6, with D maybe TRBD1 (5 bases). CDR1 is MDHEN and CDR2 is SYDVKM in the germline V gene. Trimming left V 5 bases short and J 10 bases short, with 21 bases between. The CDR3 is 16 residues long. CDR3 sequence reads: CASSPDISPKLSPLHF. The CDR3 region has the DNA TGTGCCAGCAGTCCGGACATCTCCCCTAAATTATCACCCCTCCACTTT.

This sequence joins TRBV19 and TRBJ1-1, with D possibly matching TRBD1 (5 bases). Germline CDR1 and CDR2: LNHDA and SQIVND (reference sequence). Between the trimmed V and J ends, which lost 6 bases and 1 base, there was a span of 12 bases. The CDR3 has 14 amino acids. CDR3 in amino acids: CASRKQVPNTEAFF. The DNA of the CDR3 is TGTGCCAGTAGAAAACAGGTGCCGAACACTGAAGCTTTCTTT.

J is TRBJ2-5 and V is TRBV5-5; D unresolved. Trimming pared 1 base from V and 1 base from J, leaving 8 bases between. Germline CDR1 SGHKS, CDR2 YYEKEE (reference sequence). This CDR3 contains 14 residues. This chain's CDR3 is CASSLLPGQETQYF. The DNA of the CDR3 is TGTGCCAGCAGCTTGCTGCCAGGCCAAGAGACCCAGTACTTC.

The V and J genes are TRBV5-1 and TRBJ2-6; tentatively, D is TRBD1 (6 bases). This CDR3 has 17 amino acids. Germline V gene sequence: CDR1 SGHRS, CDR2 YFSETQ. Deletions cut 7 bases from V and 0 bases from J, with 17 bases between. CDR3 nucleotide sequence: TGCGCCAGCCGGCTCCGGGACACCGACTCTGGGGCCAACGTCCTGACTTTC. It specifies CASRLRDTDSGANVLTF.

The chain combines TRBV7-2 with TRBJ1-6, with a tentative D call TRBD1 (6 bases). The CDR3 length is 15 residues. Germline-derived CDR1 and CDR2 are SGHTA and FQGNSA. Trimming took off 4 bases at V and 7 bases at J, with 14 bases between the two ends. The CDR3 spells CASSSALGQNSPLHF. Here the CDR3 DNA reads TGTGCCAGCAGCTCCGCTTTAGGACAGAATTCACCCCTCCACTTT.

This clone came up a few times. This chain uses TRBV6-2 or TRBV6-3 with TRBJ2-7, with D perhaps matching TRBD2 (5 bases). The germline V gene has CDR1 MNHEY and CDR2 SVGEGT. CDR3 length equals 13 residues. The ends were cut back, 2 bases at V and 4 bases at J, with 9 bases in the middle. The chain's CDR3 is CASSYTTGYEQYF. In DNA, the CDR3 is TGTGCCAGCAGTTACACGACGGGATACGAGCAGTACTTC.